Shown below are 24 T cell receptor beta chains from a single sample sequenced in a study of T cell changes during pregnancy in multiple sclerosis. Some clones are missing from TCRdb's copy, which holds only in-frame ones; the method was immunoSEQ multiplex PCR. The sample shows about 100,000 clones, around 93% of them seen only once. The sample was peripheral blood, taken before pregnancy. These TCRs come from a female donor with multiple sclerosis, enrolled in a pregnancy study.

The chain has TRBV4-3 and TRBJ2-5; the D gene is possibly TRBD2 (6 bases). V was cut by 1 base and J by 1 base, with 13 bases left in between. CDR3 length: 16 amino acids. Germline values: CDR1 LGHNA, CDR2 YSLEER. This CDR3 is CASSQVMRGSQETQYF. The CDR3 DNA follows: TGCGCCAGCAGCCAAGTTATGCGGGGCTCCCAAGAGACCCAGTACTTC.

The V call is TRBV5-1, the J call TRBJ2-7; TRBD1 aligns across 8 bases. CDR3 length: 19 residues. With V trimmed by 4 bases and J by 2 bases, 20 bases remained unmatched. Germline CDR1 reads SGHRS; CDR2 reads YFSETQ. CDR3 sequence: CASSRRQGRVPGLAYEQYF. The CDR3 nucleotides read TGCGCCAGCAGCCGCAGACAGGGGAGAGTACCGGGCCTCGCCTACGAGCAGTACTTC.

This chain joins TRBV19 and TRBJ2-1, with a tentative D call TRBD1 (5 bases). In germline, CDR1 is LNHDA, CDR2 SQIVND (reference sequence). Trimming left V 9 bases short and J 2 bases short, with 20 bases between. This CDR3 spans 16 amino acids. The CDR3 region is CASKLQELGPYNEQFF. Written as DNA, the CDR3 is TGTGCCAGCAAATTACAGGAACTCGGGCCCTACAATGAGCAGTTCTTC.

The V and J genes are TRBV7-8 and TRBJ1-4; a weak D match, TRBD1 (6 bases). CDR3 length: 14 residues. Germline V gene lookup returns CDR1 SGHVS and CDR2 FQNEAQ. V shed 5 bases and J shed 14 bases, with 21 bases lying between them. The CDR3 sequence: CASSATRGGQSLFF. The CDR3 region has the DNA TGTGCCAGCAGCGCCACCAGGGGAGGGCAGTCTCTGTTTTTT.

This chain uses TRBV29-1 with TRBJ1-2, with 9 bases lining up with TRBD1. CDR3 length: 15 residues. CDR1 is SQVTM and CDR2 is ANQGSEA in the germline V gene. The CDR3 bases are TGCACCGCAAGGGCTACCGGGACAGGGTTGGACGGCTACACCTTC. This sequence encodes CTARATGTGLDGYTF.

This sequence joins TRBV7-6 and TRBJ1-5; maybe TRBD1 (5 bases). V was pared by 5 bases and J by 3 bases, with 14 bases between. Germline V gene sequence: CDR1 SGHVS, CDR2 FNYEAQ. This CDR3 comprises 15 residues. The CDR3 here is CASSQGGGSNQPQHF. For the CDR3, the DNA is TGTGCCAGCAGCCAAGGCGGGGGATCCAATCAGCCCCAGCATTTT. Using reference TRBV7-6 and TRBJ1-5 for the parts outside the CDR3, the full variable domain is GAGVSQSPRYKVTKRGQDVALRCDPISGHVSLYWYRQALGQGPEFLTYFNYEAQQDKSGLPNDRFSAERPEGSISTLTIQRTEQRDSAMYRCASSQGGGSNQPQHFGDGTRLSIL.

CDR3 residues: CAWSFQNIQYF. DNA of the CDR3: TGTGCCTGGTCTTTCCAAAACATTCAGTACTTC. The chain recombines TRBV30 with TRBJ2-4; no definite D call. The V end lost 5 bases, the J end lost 5 bases, and 7 bases lay between the germline ends. The CDR3 contains 11 residues. Germline CDR1 GTSNPN, CDR2 SVGIG (reference sequence).

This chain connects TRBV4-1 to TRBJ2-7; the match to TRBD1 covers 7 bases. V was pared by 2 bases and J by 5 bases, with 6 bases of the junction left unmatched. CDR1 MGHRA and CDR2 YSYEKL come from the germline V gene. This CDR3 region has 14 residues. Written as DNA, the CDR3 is TGCGCCAGCAGCCAACTACAGGGGTGGGACGAGCAGTACTTC. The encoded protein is CASSQLQGWDEQYF.

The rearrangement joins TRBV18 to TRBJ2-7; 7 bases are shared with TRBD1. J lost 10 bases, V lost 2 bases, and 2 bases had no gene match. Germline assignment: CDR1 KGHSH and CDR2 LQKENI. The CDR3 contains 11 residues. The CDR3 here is CASSPDRVQYF. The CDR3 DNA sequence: TGTGCCAGCTCACCAGACAGGGTCCAGTACTTC.

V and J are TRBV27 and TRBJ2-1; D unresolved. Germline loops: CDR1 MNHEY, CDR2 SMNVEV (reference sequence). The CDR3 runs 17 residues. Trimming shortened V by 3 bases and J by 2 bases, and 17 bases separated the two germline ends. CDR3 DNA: TGTGCCAGCAGTTTTCTGCCCGGCCAGGCGCCCTACAATGAGCAGTTCTTC. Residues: CASSFLPGQAPYNEQFF.

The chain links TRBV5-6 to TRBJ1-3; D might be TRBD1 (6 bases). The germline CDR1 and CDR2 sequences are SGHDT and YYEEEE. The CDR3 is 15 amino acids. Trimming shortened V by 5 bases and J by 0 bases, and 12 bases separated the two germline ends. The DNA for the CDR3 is TGTGCCAGCAGATCGAGGGGACACTCTGGAAACACCATATATTTT. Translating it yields CASRSRGHSGNTIYF.

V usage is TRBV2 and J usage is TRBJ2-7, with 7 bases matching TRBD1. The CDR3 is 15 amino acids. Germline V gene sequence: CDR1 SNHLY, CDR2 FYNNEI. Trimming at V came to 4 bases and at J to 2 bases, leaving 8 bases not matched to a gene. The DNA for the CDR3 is TGTGCCAGCAGTGGAGCGACAGGGTGGGCCTACGAGCAGTACTTC. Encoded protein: CASSGATGWAYEQYF.

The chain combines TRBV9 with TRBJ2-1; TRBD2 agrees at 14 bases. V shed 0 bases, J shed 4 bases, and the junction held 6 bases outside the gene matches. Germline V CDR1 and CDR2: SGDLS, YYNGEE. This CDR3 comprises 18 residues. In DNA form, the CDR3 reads TGTGCCAGCAGCGTAGGGACTAGCGGGAGGAGCTATTACAATGAGCAGTTCTTC. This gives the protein CASSVGTSGRSYYNEQFF. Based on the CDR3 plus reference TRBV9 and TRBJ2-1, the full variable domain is DSGVTQTPKHLITATGQRVTLRCSPRSGDLSVYWYQQSLDQGLQFLIQYYNGEERAKGNILERFSAQQFPDLHSELNLSSLELGDSALYFCASSVGTSGRSYYNEQFFGPGTRLTVL.

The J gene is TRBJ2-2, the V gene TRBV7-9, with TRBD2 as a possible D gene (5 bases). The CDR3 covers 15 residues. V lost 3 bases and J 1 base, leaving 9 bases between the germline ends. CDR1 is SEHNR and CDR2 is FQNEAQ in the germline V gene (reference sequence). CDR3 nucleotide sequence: TGTGCCAGCAGCTTCGGAGGTATGAACACCGGGGAGCTGTTTTTT. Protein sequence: CASSFGGMNTGELFF.

The CDR3 is CASSQVKGAYEQYF. The DNA of the CDR3 is TGCGCCAGCAGCCAAGTTAAAGGGGCGTACGAGCAGTACTTC. This sequence joins TRBV4-1 and TRBJ2-7; perhaps TRBD1 as D (5 bases). Looked up from germline, CDR1 is MGHRA and CDR2 is YSYEKL. The V end was cut by 1 base, the J end by 4 bases, with 11 bases between. This CDR3 contains 14 residues.

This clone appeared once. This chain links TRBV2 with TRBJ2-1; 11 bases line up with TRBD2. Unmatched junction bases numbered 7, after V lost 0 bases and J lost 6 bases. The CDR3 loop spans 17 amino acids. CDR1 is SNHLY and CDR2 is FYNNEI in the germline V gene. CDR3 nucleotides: TGTGCCAGCAGTGAAGCGCTTCGACTAGCGGGACTCAATGAGCAGTTCTTC. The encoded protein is CASSEALRLAGLNEQFF.

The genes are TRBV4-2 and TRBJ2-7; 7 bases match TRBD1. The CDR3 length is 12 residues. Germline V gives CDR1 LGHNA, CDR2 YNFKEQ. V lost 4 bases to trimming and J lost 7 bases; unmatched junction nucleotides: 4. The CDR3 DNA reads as TGTGCCAGCAGCCCCGACAGGGTGGAGCAGTACTTC. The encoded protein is CASSPDRVEQYF.

CDR3 protein: CASSFGTGVNTEAFF. As DNA, the CDR3 is TGTGCCAGCAGTTTCGGGACAGGGGTGAACACTGAAGCTTTCTTT. The chain combines TRBV27 with TRBJ1-1; 10 bases line up with TRBD1. Unmatched junction bases numbered 1, after V lost 3 bases and J lost 0 bases. Germline CDR1 reads MNHEY; CDR2 reads SMNVEV (reference sequence). This CDR3 comprises 15 residues.

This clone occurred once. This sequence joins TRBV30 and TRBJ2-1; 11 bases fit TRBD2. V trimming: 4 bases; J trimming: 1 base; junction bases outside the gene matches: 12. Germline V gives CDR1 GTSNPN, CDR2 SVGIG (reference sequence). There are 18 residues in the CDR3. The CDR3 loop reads CAWMGGLAGGPSYNEQFF. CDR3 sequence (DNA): TGTGCCTGGATGGGCGGGCTAGCGGGAGGACCGTCCTACAATGAGCAGTTCTTC.

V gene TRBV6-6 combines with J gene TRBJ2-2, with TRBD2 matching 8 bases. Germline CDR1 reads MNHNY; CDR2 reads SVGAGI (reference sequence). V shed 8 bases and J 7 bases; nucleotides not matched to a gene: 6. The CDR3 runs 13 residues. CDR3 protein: CASASGLNGELFF. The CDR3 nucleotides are TGTGCCAGCGCTAGCGGGCTTAACGGGGAGCTGTTTTTT.

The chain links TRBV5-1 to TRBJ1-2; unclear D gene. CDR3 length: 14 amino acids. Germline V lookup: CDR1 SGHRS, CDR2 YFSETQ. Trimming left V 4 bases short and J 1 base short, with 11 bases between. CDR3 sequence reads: CASSAQTNNYGYTF. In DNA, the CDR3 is TGCGCCAGCAGCGCCCAGACTAATAACTATGGCTACACCTTC.

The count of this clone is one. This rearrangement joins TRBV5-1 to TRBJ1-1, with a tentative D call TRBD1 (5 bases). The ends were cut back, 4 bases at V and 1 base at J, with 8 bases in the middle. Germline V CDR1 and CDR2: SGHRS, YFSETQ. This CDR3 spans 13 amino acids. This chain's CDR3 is CASSTGQNTEAFF. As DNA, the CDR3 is TGCGCCAGCAGCACTGGACAGAACACTGAAGCTTTCTTT.

CDR3 in amino acids: CAWRTGSRSDTQYF. CDR3 bases: TGTGCCTGGAGGACAGGGAGTAGGTCAGATACGCAGTATTTT. The chain couples TRBV30 to TRBJ2-3, with 7 bases matching TRBD1. The germline CDR1 and CDR2 sequences are GTSNPN and SVGIG (reference sequence). Germline trimming cut 3 bases from V and 4 bases from J; bases unmatched to any gene: 7. CDR3 length: 14 residues. Combining the CDR3 with reference TRBV30 and TRBJ2-3 gives the whole variable domain SQTIHQWPATLVQPVGSPLSLECTVEGTSNPNLYWYRQAAGRGLQLLFYSVGIGQISSEVPQNLSASRPQDRQFILSSKKLLLSDSGFYLCAWRTGSRSDTQYFGPGTRLTVL.

The CDR3 sequence is CAWGVSSYNEQFF. DNA for the CDR3: TGTGCCTGGGGAGTAAGCTCCTACAATGAGCAGTTCTTC. The chain is built from TRBV30 and TRBJ2-1; no definite D call. The CDR3 consists of 13 residues. V was clipped by 5 bases and J by 0 bases, with 8 bases between them. Germline lookup yields CDR1 GTSNPN and CDR2 SVGIG (reference sequence).